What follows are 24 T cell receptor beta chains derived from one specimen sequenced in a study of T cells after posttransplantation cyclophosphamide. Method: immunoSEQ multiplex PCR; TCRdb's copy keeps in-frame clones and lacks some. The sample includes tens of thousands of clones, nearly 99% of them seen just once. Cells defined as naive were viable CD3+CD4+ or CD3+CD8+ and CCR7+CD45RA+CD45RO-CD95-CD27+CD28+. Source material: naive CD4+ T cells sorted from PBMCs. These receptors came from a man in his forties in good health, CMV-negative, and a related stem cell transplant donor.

This CDR3 reads CASSPLVDREGEKLFF. The CDR3 nucleotides are TGTGCCAGCAGCCCTTTGGTCGACAGGGAAGGGGAAAAACTGTTTTTT. This rearrangement joins TRBV7-9 to TRBJ1-4; TRBD1 matches 7 bases. Unmatched junction bases numbered 14, after V lost 5 bases and J lost 8 bases. The CDR3 has 16 amino acids. Germline V lookup: CDR1 SEHNR, CDR2 FQNEAQ (reference sequence).

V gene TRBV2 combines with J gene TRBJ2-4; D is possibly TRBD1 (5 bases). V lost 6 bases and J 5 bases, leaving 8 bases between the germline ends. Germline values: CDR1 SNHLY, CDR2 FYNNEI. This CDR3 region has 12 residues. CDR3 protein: CASRSTENIQYF. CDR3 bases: TGTGCCAGCAGATCGACAGAAAACATTCAGTACTTC.

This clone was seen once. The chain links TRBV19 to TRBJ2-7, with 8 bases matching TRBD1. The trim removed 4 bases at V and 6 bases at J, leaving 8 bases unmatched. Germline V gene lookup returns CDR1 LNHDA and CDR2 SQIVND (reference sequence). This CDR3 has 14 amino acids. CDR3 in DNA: TGTGCCAGTAGTACGACAGGGGCGAACGGCGAGCAGTACTTC. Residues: CASSTTGANGEQYF. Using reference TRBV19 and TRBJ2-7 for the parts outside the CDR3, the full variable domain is DGGITQSPKYLFRKEGQNVTLSCEQNLNHDAMYWYRQDPGQGLRLIYYSQIVNDFQKGDIAEGYSVSREKKESFPLTVTSAQKNPTAFYLCASSTTGANGEQYFGPGTRLTVT.

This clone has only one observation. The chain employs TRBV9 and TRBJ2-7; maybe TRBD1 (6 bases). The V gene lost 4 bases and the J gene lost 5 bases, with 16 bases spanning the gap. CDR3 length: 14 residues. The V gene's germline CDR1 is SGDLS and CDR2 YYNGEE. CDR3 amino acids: CASSPHQDSHEQYF. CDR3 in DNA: TGTGCCAGCAGCCCACACCAGGACAGCCACGAGCAGTACTTC.

This CDR3 reads CASSLSAGDYGYTF. In DNA form, the CDR3 reads TGTGCCAGCAGCTTATCTGCAGGGGACTATGGCTACACCTTC. This rearrangement joins TRBV7-2 to TRBJ1-2; the D gene is possibly TRBD1 (6 bases). CDR3 size: 14 residues. CDR1 is SGHTA, CDR2 FQGNSA, per germline. V lost 2 bases, J lost 3 bases, and 10 bases lay in between.

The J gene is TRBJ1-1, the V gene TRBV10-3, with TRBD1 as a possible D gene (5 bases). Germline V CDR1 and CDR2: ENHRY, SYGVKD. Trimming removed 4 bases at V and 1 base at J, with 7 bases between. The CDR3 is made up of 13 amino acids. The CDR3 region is CAISAQENTEAFF. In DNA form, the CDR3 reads TGTGCCATCAGTGCACAGGAGAACACTGAAGCTTTCTTT.

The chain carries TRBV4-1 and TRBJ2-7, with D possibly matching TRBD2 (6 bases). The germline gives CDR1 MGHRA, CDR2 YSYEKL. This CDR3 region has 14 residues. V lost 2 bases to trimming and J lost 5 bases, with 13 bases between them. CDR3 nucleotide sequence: TGCGCCAGCAGCCAACGACTAGGCGTCGACGAGCAGTACTTC. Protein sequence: CASSQRLGVDEQYF.

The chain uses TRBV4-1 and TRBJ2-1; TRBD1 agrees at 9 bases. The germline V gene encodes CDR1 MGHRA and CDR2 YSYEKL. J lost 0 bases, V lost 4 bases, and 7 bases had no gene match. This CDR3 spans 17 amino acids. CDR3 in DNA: TGCGCCAGCAGCCCAACGGGACAGGGCTTCTCCTACAATGAGCAGTTCTTC. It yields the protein CASSPTGQGFSYNEQFF.

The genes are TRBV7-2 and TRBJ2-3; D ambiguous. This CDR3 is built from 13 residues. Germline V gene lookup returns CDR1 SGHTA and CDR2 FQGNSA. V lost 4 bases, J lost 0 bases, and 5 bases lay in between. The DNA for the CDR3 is TGTGCCAGCAGCTCTTTAAGCACAGATACGCAGTATTTT. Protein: CASSSLSTDTQYF.

The CDR3 DNA follows: TGCGCCAGCAGTGACAGGGGGCGAGATACGCAGTATTTT. Translated: CASSDRGRDTQYF. This sequence joins TRBV10-1 and TRBJ2-3, with 8 positions matching TRBD1. Germline V CDR1 and CDR2: WNHNN, SYGVQD (reference sequence). After removal of 3 bases from V and 5 bases from J, the junction contained 1 base not matched to a gene. The CDR3 extends over 13 amino acids.

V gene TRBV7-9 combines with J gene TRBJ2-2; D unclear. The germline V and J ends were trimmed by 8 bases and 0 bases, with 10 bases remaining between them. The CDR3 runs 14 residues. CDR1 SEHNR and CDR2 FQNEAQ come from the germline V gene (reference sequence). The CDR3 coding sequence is TGTGCCAGCCTCCTGACATCGAACACCGGGGAGCTGTTTTTT. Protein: CASLLTSNTGELFF.

The CDR3 region is CASSQDSGGPYEQYF. CDR3 DNA sequence: TGTGCCAGCAGCCAAGATTCGGGGGGCCCCTACGAGCAGTACTTC. The chain is built from TRBV4-2 and TRBJ2-7, with D possibly matching TRBD2 (7 bases). Trimming left V 0 bases short and J 2 bases short, with 11 bases between. The CDR3 is 15 residues long. Germline V lookup: CDR1 LGHNA, CDR2 YNFKEQ.

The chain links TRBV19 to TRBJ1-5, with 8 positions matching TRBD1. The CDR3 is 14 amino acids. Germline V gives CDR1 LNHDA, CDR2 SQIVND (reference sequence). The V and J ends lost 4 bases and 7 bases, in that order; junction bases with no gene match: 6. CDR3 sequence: CASSTTGADQPQHF. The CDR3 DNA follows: TGTGCCAGTAGTACGACAGGGGCGGACCAGCCCCAGCATTTT.

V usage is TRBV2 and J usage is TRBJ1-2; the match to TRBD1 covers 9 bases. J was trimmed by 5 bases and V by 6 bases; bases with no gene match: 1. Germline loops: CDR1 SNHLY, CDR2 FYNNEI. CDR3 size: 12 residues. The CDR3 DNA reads TGTGCCAGCAGCGGACAGGGGTATGGCTACACCTTC. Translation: CASSGQGYGYTF.

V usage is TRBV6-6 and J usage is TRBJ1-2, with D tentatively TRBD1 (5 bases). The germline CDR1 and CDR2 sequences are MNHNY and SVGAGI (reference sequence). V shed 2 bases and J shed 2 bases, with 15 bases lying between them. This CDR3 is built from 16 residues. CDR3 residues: CASSYHPSQGNYGYTF. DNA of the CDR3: TGTGCCAGCAGTTACCACCCCTCGCAGGGCAACTATGGCTACACCTTC.

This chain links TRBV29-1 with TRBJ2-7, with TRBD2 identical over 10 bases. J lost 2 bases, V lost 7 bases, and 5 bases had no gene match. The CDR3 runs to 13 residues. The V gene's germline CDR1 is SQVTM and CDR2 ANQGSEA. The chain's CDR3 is CSAATSGTYEQYF. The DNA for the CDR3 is TGCAGCGCCGCCACTAGCGGGACCTACGAGCAGTACTTC.

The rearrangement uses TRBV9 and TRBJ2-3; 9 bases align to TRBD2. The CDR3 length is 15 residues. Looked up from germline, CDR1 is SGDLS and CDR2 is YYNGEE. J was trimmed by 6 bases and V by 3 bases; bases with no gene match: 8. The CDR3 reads CASSANSGSGDTQYF. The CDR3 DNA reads TGTGCCAGCAGCGCGAATAGCGGGAGTGGTGATACGCAGTATTTT.

The DNA for the CDR3 is TGTGCCAGCAGTTTATCGGAGAGCAATCAGCCCCAGCATTTT. Translated: CASSLSESNQPQHF. V and J are TRBV28 and TRBJ1-5, with D hard to call. V gave up 1 base and J gave up 1 base, with 5 bases separating them. There are 14 residues in the CDR3. Looked up from germline, CDR1 is MDHEN and CDR2 is SYDVKM. Complete variable domain (other parts from reference TRBV28 and TRBJ1-5): DVKVTQSSRYLVKRTGEKVFLECVQDMDHENMFWYRQDPGLGLRLIYFSYDVKMKEKGDIPEGYSVSREKKERFSLILESASTNQTSMYLCASSLSESNQPQHFGDGTRLSIL.

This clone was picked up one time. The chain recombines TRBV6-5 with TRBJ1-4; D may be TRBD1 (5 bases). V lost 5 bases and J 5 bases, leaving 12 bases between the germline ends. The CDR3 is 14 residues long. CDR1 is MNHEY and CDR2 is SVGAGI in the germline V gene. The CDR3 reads CASSRSGGNEKLFF. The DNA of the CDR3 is TGTGCCAGCAGTCGCTCGGGGGGGAATGAAAAACTGTTTTTT.

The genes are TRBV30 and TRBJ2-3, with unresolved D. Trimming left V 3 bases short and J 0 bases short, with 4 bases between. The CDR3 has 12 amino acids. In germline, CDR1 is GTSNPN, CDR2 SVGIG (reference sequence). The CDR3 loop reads CAWSLSTDTQYF. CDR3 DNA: TGTGCCTGGAGCCTTAGCACAGATACGCAGTATTTT.

This chain's CDR3 is CASSQDLDGGGYTF. In DNA, the CDR3 is TGTGCCAGCAGCCAAGATCTAGACGGAGGTGGCTACACCTTC. V usage is TRBV14 and J usage is TRBJ1-2; D is ambiguous. In germline, CDR1 is SGHDN, CDR2 FVKESK. The V end lost 0 bases, the J end lost 7 bases, and 12 bases lay between the germline ends. This CDR3 is 14 amino acids long.

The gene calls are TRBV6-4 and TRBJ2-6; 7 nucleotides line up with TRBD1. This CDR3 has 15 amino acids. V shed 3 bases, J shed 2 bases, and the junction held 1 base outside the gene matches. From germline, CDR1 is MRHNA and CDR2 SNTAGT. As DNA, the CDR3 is TGTGCCAGCAGTGAAACAGGGGCTGGGGCCAACGTCCTGACTTTC. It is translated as CASSETGAGANVLTF.

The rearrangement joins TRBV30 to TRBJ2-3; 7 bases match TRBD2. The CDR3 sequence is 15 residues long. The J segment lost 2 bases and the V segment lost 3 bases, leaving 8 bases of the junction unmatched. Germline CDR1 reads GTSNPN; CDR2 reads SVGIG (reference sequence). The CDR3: CAWSPGLAVTDTQYF. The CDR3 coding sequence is TGTGCCTGGAGCCCGGGTCTAGCGGTCACAGATACGCAGTATTTT.

The CDR3 coding sequence is TGTGCCAGCTCACCAACGGTTAGGGGACAGGGACATGGCTACACCTTC. This gives the protein CASSPTVRGQGHGYTF. The V gene is TRBV18, the J gene TRBJ1-2, with 9 bases identical to TRBD1. V lost 2 bases to trimming and J lost 6 bases; unmatched junction nucleotides: 10. The CDR3 spans 16 residues. Germline assignment: CDR1 KGHSH and CDR2 LQKENI.